This TCR beta chain derives from a study of shared clonotypes between healthy human individuals (dated by TCRdb to the early 2020s). The study in broad terms: Three men and two women, aged 18 to 49 years, made up the cohort. Different laboratories and diverse techniques were used to prepare libraries and sequence TCR repertoires, to increase sequencing depth and limit assay-specific biases. Per donor, leukapheresis produced somewhere between about 0.94 and 10 billion PBMCs. Blood TCR repertoires of several healthy adults were deeply sequenced to estimate repertoire size and the extent of clonotype sharing between individuals. Per donor, three plates each were used for CD4 naive and CD4 memory, two for CD8 naive, and one for CD8 memory. What the work shows at the level of the full study, not this receptor alone: Even with the large sequencing depth, rarefaction of the sorted-subset datasets indicated that sequencing was incomplete. Clonotypes shared by all four sorted-subset donors showed higher generation probabilities than non-shared clonotypes. About 5% of naive CD4, 3% to 4% of naive CD8, around 2.3% of memory CD4, and over 0.35% of memory CD8 clonotypes were shared across several donors. Larger estimated clonotype richness was generally found for naive subsets than for memory subsets. The genetic and exposure-history diversity represented was limited by the small number of donors. Pairwise subsampling led to the expectation that sequencing depth would affect the degree of clonotype sharing among donors. Only blood was sampled, and tissue TCR repertoires likely differ from those in blood.

TCR CDR3 regions were amplified from genomic DNA by multiplex PCR using the deep immunoSEQ assay. Genomic DNA extracted from each cell subset was distributed evenly over all wells of several immunoSEQ 96-well plates, and each plate served as one replicate. For sorted subsets, approximately 190 ng genomic DNA, equal to some 28,000 T cell genomes, was loaded into each replicate PCR. The purified libraries were quantified using a Qubit 3.0 fluorometer, sized with a Bioanalyzer 2100, and then quantified again using the KAPA Library Quantification kit. Every immunoSEQ 96-well plate was sequenced on a separate single-read 150-cycle Illumina NextSeq 550 flow cell. The original methods were these. Because the immunoSEQ output included only junctional sequences and no quality scores, the filtering could not be the same as the filtering used for full-length reads. To assign V/J genes and CDR3, sequences were annotated against IMGT germline references using PyIR, a Python wrapper for IgBLAST v1.9. Reads were removed for weak V/J assignments (E-value above 1e-6), missing CDR3, stop codons, out-of-frame junctions, or ambiguous translated residues. V3J clonotypes were defined by identical inferred V gene, J gene, and CDR3 amino acid sequence. To compute the percentage overlap between repertoires, the number of shared unique clonotypes was divided by the size of the smaller repertoire. RTK rarefaction, the Chao1 estimator, and Recon v2.1 estimates of unobserved clonotypes were used to assess repertoire richness. OLGA was used to compute generation probabilities for all TCRbeta clonotypes that the gDNA method yielded from a handful of donors. Here the immuneACCESS table is served through TCRdb, limited to in-frame sequences with V and J called. Missing clones are a known gap in these copies; in checked studies unresolved V genes cover under half, and the rest lacks a known reason. V, J and clone size reflect that table, while D and trimming were determined from the DNA. Counted in this sample were hundreds of thousands of clones; roughly 96% of them appeared once. The leading ten clones occupy about 0.12% of the sample.

CD8 naive samples were CD45RO-negative cells positively selected for CCR7, giving a CD45RA+CCR7+ population that excluded TemRA cells. The donors were healthy, HIV-negative adults with no recently reported acute infections or vaccinations. Every donor was a Caucasian adult residing in Nashville, Tennessee, USA. After blood collection by leukapheresis, PBMCs were isolated using Ficoll-Histopaque density gradient centrifugation and then cryopreserved in the vapor phase of liquid nitrogen. Purity and quantity of every magnetically sorted T cell population were checked by analytical flow cytometry. From each sorted fraction, genomic DNA was isolated and quantified by UV absorbance on a Nanodrop 2000c. The V end gives up 4 bases and the J end 6 bases, leaving 6 bases in the junction not matched to a gene. CDR3 length: 14 amino acids, cysteine to phenylalanine. Just CDR3 DNA is preserved here, 42 bases in frame from base 1.

Concerning this clone: It lacks a known antigen. Per-nucleotide qualities are absent, and no much larger clonotype sits a single base away.

The rearrangement joined TRBV23-1 to TRBJ1-5, with 7 junctional bases fitting TRBD1. TRBV23-1 is an ORF, with its function uncertain. The material sequenced was naive CD8+ T cells sorted from blood. The cell subset or site tag for this specimen amounts to: CD45RA+CCR7+. This clonotype was sampled from a woman in her 30s in good health. The CDR3 region has the sequence CASSPLTGSQPQHF. In nucleotides, the sequence is TGCGCCAGCAGTCCCTTGACAGGGAGTCAGCCCCAGCATTTT.